This entry lists 19 T cell receptor beta chains sequenced from one sample in a study of regulatory dendritic cells for organ transplantation (dated by TCRdb to 2017 to 2019). Libraries came from the immunoSEQ multiplex PCR assay. The table comes from immuneACCESS by way of TCRdb, which keeps in-frame sequences with V and J called. Part of the clones is missing from these tables; in studies checked, under half for an unresolved V gene and the rest for unknown reasons. The sample records about 30,000 clones, 75% to 80% of which are singletons. In total, the top ten clones hold 2% to 2.5% of the sample. The sequencing input was memory CD4+ T cells from blood. The sample's cell subset or site, from its label and the paper: CD45RO+ memory T cells. These receptors were collected from a human donor in good health.

The chain is built from TRBV9 and TRBJ2-3; TRBD2 aligns across 12 bases. Trimming cost V 0 bases and J 4 bases; bases outside gene matches: 3. Germline V lookup: CDR1 SGDLS, CDR2 YYNGEE. The length of the CDR3 is 16 residues. CDR3 in amino acids: CASSVALAGGPDTQYF. CDR3 DNA sequence: TGTGCCAGCAGCGTAGCTCTAGCGGGAGGGCCAGATACGCAGTATTTT.

The genes are TRBV27 and TRBJ2-7; 12 bases are shared with TRBD2. Trimming removed 5 bases from V and 3 bases from J; junction bases left unmatched: 11. The CDR3 runs to 17 residues. Germline loops: CDR1 MNHEY, CDR2 SMNVEV (reference sequence). CDR3 nucleotide sequence: TGTGCCAGCAGTGCCGCCTCTAGCGGGAGGGCCGGCTACGAGCAGTACTTC. Protein product: CASSAASSGRAGYEQYF.

The chain links TRBV30 to TRBJ1-2, with TRBD1 as a possible D gene (5 bases). The V end lost 3 bases, the J end lost 6 bases, and 14 bases lay between the germline ends. Looked up from germline, CDR1 is GTSNPN and CDR2 is SVGIG (reference sequence). CDR3 length: 13 amino acids. The CDR3 loop reads CAWSRQRVDGYTF. As DNA, the CDR3 is TGTGCCTGGAGCCGACAGCGGGTCGATGGCTACACCTTC.

This clone was found once. The gene calls are TRBV15 and TRBJ2-7; D is tentatively TRBD1 or TRBD2 (6 bases each). V shed 0 bases and J shed 2 bases, with 20 bases lying between them. CDR3 length: 18 residues. Germline CDR1 and CDR2: LNHNV and YYDKDF (reference sequence). Here the CDR3 DNA reads TGTGCCACCAGCAGAGATCTTGTCTCGGGGGCACCCCCCTACGAGCAGTACTTC. Translation: CATSRDLVSGAPPYEQYF.

V is TRBV11-2 and J is TRBJ2-7; weak D call: TRBD1 (6 bases). There are 16 residues in the CDR3. The V and J ends lost 0 bases and 2 bases respectively, with 14 bases between them. Germline CDR1 and CDR2: SGHAT and FQNNGV. CDR3 coding DNA: TGTGCCAGCAGCTTAGATAACAGGGAAATACCCTACGAGCAGTACTTC. This translates into CASSLDNREIPYEQYF.

The chain carries TRBV5-4 and TRBJ2-3; TRBD2 matches at 7 bases. V was clipped by 0 bases and J by 2 bases; unmatched bases: 3. This CDR3 contains 15 residues. The germline V gene encodes CDR1 SGHNT and CDR2 YYREEE (reference sequence). The DNA of the CDR3 is TGTGCCAGCAGCTTGGGGACTAGGTCCACAGATACGCAGTATTTT. Residues: CASSLGTRSTDTQYF.

The gene calls are TRBV7-9 and TRBJ2-2, with a weak D call TRBD1 (7 bases). The CDR3 loop spans 15 amino acids. The ends were cut back, 5 bases at V and 1 base at J, with 11 bases in the middle. Germline V gene sequence: CDR1 SEHNR, CDR2 FQNEAQ (reference sequence). The DNA for the CDR3 is TGTGCCAGCAGCCTTCAGGGGGGGAACACCGGGGAGCTGTTTTTT. This sequence encodes CASSLQGGNTGELFF.

The chain recombines TRBV7-2 with TRBJ2-5, with 10 bases matching TRBD1. Germline CDR1 and CDR2: SGHTA and FQGNSA. CDR3 length: 14 residues. V was clipped by 6 bases and J by 4 bases; unmatched bases: 5. CDR3 amino acids: CASSLDRGGETQYF. The CDR3 DNA reads TGTGCCAGCAGTCTGGACAGGGGGGGAGAGACCCAGTACTTC.

The DNA for the CDR3 is TGTGCCAGCAGCCAACAACCCACAGGGGACGGGGCCAACGTCCTGACTTTC. Protein: CASSQQPTGDGANVLTF. This rearrangement joins TRBV4-2 to TRBJ2-6; 7 bases match TRBD1. The CDR3 has 17 amino acids. After removal of 2 bases from V and 4 bases from J, the junction contained 8 bases not matched to a gene. The germline V gene encodes CDR1 LGHNA and CDR2 YNFKEQ.

This rearrangement joins TRBV5-4 to TRBJ1-4; 9 bases are shared with TRBD1. V lost 0 bases to trimming and J lost 4 bases; unmatched junction nucleotides: 4. Germline V lookup: CDR1 SGHNT, CDR2 YYREEE (reference sequence). The CDR3 runs 16 residues. CDR3 in DNA: TGTGCCAGCAGCTTGGGGACAGGGGTGGGTAATGAAAAACTGTTTTTT. It codes for CASSLGTGVGNEKLFF.

With respect to this clone: One end of the junction is discordant with germline, which a read error may explain. This rearrangement joins TRBV20-1 to TRBJ2-1, with D perhaps assigned TRBD1 or TRBD2 (5 bases each). CDR1 and CDR2 (germline): DFQATT, SNEGSKA (reference sequence). The CDR3 sequence is 11 residues long. CDR3 protein: CSARGGTPLIF. DNA of the CDR3: TGCAGTGCTAGAGGGGGGACCCCACTTATCTTC.

V usage is TRBV7-3 and J usage is TRBJ2-1; no clear D gene. This CDR3 has 13 residues. The V gene's germline CDR1 is SGHTA and CDR2 FQGTGA. The V and J ends lost 0 bases and 9 bases respectively, with 9 bases between them. In DNA form, the CDR3 reads TGTGCCAGCAGCTTAACCCCGATCGGTGAGCAGTTCTTC. Protein sequence: CASSLTPIGEQFF.

The chain uses TRBV6-6 and TRBJ2-6, with D unresolved. V lost 3 bases and J 0 bases, leaving 6 bases between the germline ends. Germline assignment: CDR1 MNHNY and CDR2 SVGAGI (reference sequence). This CDR3 spans 15 amino acids. The CDR3 reads CASSYDGSGANVLTF. CDR3 nucleotides: TGTGCCAGCAGTTATGATGGCTCTGGGGCCAACGTCCTGACTTTC.

The chain has TRBV7-2 and TRBJ2-1, with 9 bases that match TRBD2. Germline CDR1 SGHTA, CDR2 FQGNSA. J lost 7 bases, V lost 5 bases, and 6 bases had no gene match. This CDR3 region has 14 residues. The DNA of the CDR3 is TGTGCCAGCAGCCGAGCGGGGGGCCATAATGAGCAGTTCTTC. It encodes CASSRAGGHNEQFF. Full variable domain (missing parts from reference TRBV7-2 and TRBJ2-1): GAGVSQSPSNKVTEKGKDVELRCDPISGHTALYWYRQSLGQGLEFLIYFQGNSAPDKSGLPSDRFSAERTGGSVSTLTIQRTQQEDSAVYLCASSRAGGHNEQFFGPGTRLTVL.

The chain joins TRBV27 to TRBJ2-1; 10 bases agree with TRBD2. The CDR3 loop spans 17 amino acids. After removal of 3 bases from V and 3 bases from J, the junction contained 8 bases not matched to a gene. Per germline, CDR1 MNHEY and CDR2 SMNVEV (reference sequence). The CDR3 sequence is CASSFSLAGALYNEQFF. DNA for the CDR3: TGTGCCAGCAGTTTCTCGCTAGCGGGAGCACTCTACAATGAGCAGTTCTTC.

This rearrangement joins TRBV29-1 to TRBJ1-2; tentative D call: TRBD1 (6 bases). V was shortened by 6 bases and J by 5 bases, with 19 bases between the two germline ends. Germline V gives CDR1 SQVTM, CDR2 ANQGSEA. CDR3 size: 14 residues. Written as DNA, the CDR3 is TGCAGCGTCGCGCCCTCCAGGGGCTTGTATGGCTACACCTTC. Protein sequence: CSVAPSRGLYGYTF.

The chain employs TRBV2 and TRBJ2-2; D is perhaps TRBD1 (6 bases). This CDR3 has 14 residues. Per the germline V gene, CDR1 is SNHLY and CDR2 is FYNNEI. Trimming shortened V by 6 bases and J by 5 bases, and 13 bases separated the two germline ends. The chain's CDR3 is CASRGRTETGELFF. The DNA for the CDR3 is TGTGCCAGCAGGGGTCGGACAGAAACCGGGGAGCTGTTTTTT.

This clone is labeled as medium-sized (0.01 to 0.1%). The chain is built from TRBV14 and TRBJ1-1; no reliable D call. This CDR3 has 15 amino acids. V lost 4 bases to trimming and J lost 6 bases, with 18 bases between them. Germline lookup yields CDR1 SGHDN and CDR2 FVKESK. Written as DNA, the CDR3 is TGTGCCAGCAGCCCACCAACCTATTCTGGGCCTGAAGCTTTCTTT. Its translation is CASSPPTYSGPEAFF.

The chain uses TRBV27 and TRBJ2-7; TRBD2 matches 9 bases. Germline V gene data show CDR1 as MNHEY and CDR2 as SMNVEV (reference sequence). The J segment lost 7 bases and the V segment lost 3 bases, leaving 7 bases of the junction unmatched. The CDR3 is made up of 14 amino acids. The CDR3 loop is CASSFSGSPREQYF. As DNA, the CDR3 is TGTGCCAGCAGTTTTAGCGGGAGTCCGAGGGAGCAGTACTTC.